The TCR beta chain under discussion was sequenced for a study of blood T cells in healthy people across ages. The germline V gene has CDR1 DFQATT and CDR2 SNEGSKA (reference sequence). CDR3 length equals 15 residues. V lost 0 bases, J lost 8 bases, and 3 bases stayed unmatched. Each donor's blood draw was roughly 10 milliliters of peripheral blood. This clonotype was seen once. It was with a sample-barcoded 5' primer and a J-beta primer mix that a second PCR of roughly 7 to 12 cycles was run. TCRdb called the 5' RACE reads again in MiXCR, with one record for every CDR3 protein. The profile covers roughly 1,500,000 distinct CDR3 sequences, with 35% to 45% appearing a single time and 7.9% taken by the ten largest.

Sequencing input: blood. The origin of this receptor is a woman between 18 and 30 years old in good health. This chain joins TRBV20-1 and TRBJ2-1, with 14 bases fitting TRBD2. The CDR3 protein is CSARDGTSGSYEQFF. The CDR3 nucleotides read TGCAGTGCTAGAGACGGGACTAGCGGGAGCTATGAGCAGTTCTTC.